The 20 T cell receptor beta chains below all came from one sample that was sequenced in a study of blood T cell repertoires in COVID-19. Sequenced by immunoSEQ multiplex PCR; TCRdb stores in-frame clones only, minus some. The table shows about 200,000 clones, with about 88% occurring only once. Specimen: peripheral blood. The receptors were gathered from a woman aged 40 to 50 who had recovered from COVID-19.

The genes are TRBV15 and TRBJ2-3; possibly TRBD1 for D (6 bases). Trimming took 3 bases from V and 5 from J, leaving 21 bases between them. The CDR3 has 17 amino acids. Looked up from germline, CDR1 is LNHNV and CDR2 is YYDKDF (reference sequence). CDR3 nucleotides: TGTGCCACCAGCAGCGGAAACAGGGCGGGTATGGGAGATACGCAGTATTTT. Translated, it gives CATSSGNRAGMGDTQYF.

The rearrangement links TRBV18 to TRBJ2-7, with D perhaps matching TRBD2 (5 bases). The V end lost 3 bases, the J end lost 4 bases, and 13 bases lay between the germline ends. CDR1 and CDR2 (germline): KGHSH, LQKENI. This CDR3 comprises 14 residues. The CDR3 protein is CASSPRGSAYEQYF. CDR3 nucleotides: TGTGCCAGCTCACCCCGGGGTTCTGCTTACGAGCAGTACTTC.

The J gene is TRBJ1-1, the V gene TRBV29-1; D is undetermined. From germline, CDR1 is SQVTM and CDR2 ANQGSEA. The CDR3 is 13 residues long. The germline V and J ends were trimmed by 4 bases and 1 base, with 10 bases remaining between them. Written as DNA, the CDR3 is TGCAGCGTTGTGAGCCGGGAGAACACTGAAGCTTTCTTT. It codes for CSVVSRENTEAFF.

The chain has TRBV13 and TRBJ2-3; D is perhaps TRBD1 (6 bases). This CDR3 contains 16 residues. Trimming removed 4 bases from V and 2 bases from J, with 16 bases in between. Germline values: CDR1 PRHDT, CDR2 FYEKMQ (reference sequence). CDR3 in amino acids: CASSSYSGAITDTQYF. In nucleotides, the CDR3 is TGTGCCAGCAGCTCATACTCAGGGGCCATCACAGATACGCAGTATTTT.

V is TRBV28 and J is TRBJ2-5; 7 positions agree with TRBD2. V dropped 3 bases and J dropped 3; count of bases not matched to a gene: 7. There are 15 residues in the CDR3. Germline V gene data show CDR1 as MDHEN and CDR2 as SYDVKM. The DNA for the CDR3 is TGTGCCAGCAGTTTCATGGGCGGGAGCGAAGAGACCCAGTACTTC. Translation gives CASSFMGGSEETQYF.

J is TRBJ2-7 and V is TRBV5-1, with TRBD2 matching over 7 bases. Germline V lookup: CDR1 SGHRS, CDR2 YFSETQ. The trim removed 2 bases at V and 0 bases at J, leaving 5 bases unmatched. The CDR3 loop spans 15 amino acids. The CDR3 protein is CASSFAASGSYEQYF. CDR3 DNA: TGCGCCAGCAGCTTTGCGGCTAGCGGCTCCTACGAGCAGTACTTC.

The rearrangement uses TRBV7-9 and TRBJ1-4; D is perhaps TRBD1 (5 bases). CDR3 length equals 14 residues. The germline V gene has CDR1 SEHNR and CDR2 FQNEAQ (reference sequence). Deletions cut 2 bases from V and 7 bases from J, with 11 bases between. CDR3 coding DNA: TGTGCCAGCAGCTTACGGGGGTCTAGTGAAAAACTGTTTTTT. As protein: CASSLRGSSEKLFF.

The V call is TRBV7-6, the J call TRBJ2-7; 7 nucleotides match TRBD1. The CDR3 sequence is 15 residues long. CDR1 is SGHVS and CDR2 is FNYEAQ in the germline V gene. The ends lost 1 base at V and 3 bases at J; junction bases unmatched: 6. CDR3 nucleotide sequence: TGTGCCAGCAGCTTAGAGGTAGGGGACAGCTACGAGCAGTACTTC. It specifies CASSLEVGDSYEQYF. Together with reference TRBV7-6 and TRBJ2-7, the CDR3 gives the full variable domain: GAGVSQSPRYKVTKRGQDVALRCDPISGHVSLYWYRQALGQGPEFLTYFNYEAQQDKSGLPNDRFSAERPEGSISTLTIQRTEQRDSAMYRCASSLEVGDSYEQYFGPGTRLTVT.

V is TRBV7-9 and J is TRBJ2-3; a weak D match, TRBD1 (5 bases). The CDR3 consists of 12 residues. The germline V and J ends were trimmed by 5 bases and 3 bases, with 6 bases remaining between them. Germline CDR1 SEHNR, CDR2 FQNEAQ (reference sequence). In DNA, the CDR3 is TGTGCCAGCAGCCACAGGACAGATACGCAGTATTTT. It encodes CASSHRTDTQYF.

The V gene is TRBV4-2, the J gene TRBJ2-2, with unresolved D. Germline values: CDR1 LGHNA, CDR2 YNFKEQ. This CDR3 is built from 14 residues. V shed 3 bases and J shed 2 bases, with 7 bases lying between them. The CDR3 bases are TGTGCCAGCAGCCAGACACTTAACACCGGGGAGCTGTTTTTT. Its protein product is CASSQTLNTGELFF.

The V and J genes are TRBV27 and TRBJ2-1, with 8 nucleotides matching TRBD2. The CDR3 covers 15 residues. CDR1 and CDR2 from the germline V gene are MNHEY and SMNVEV (reference sequence). Trimming cost V 0 bases and J 10 bases; bases outside gene matches: 8. The CDR3 DNA reads as TGTGCCAGCAGTTTATCTCCCAGCGGGAGATACGAGCAGTTCTTC. This encodes CASSLSPSGRYEQFF.

CDR3 sequence reads: CASSPGQGGPYGYTF. For the CDR3, the DNA is TGTGCCAGCTCACCGGGACAGGGGGGTCCCTATGGCTACACCTTC. The chain combines TRBV18 with TRBJ1-2; 11 positions match TRBD1. Germline V gene data show CDR1 as KGHSH and CDR2 as LQKENI. The CDR3 sequence is 15 residues long. After removal of 3 bases from V and 4 bases from J, the junction contained 4 bases not matched to a gene.

V usage is TRBV6-6 and J usage is TRBJ1-1; perhaps TRBD1 as D (6 bases). V was clipped by 5 bases and J by 4 bases, with 14 bases between them. The CDR3 extends over 14 amino acids. Germline V gene sequence: CDR1 MNHNY, CDR2 SVGAGI (reference sequence). In DNA form, the CDR3 reads TGTGCCAGCAGTACCAGGACAGCAACCACTGAAGCTTTCTTT. Its protein is CASSTRTATTEAFF.

The chain carries TRBV3-1 (or the pseudogene TRBV3-2) and TRBJ2-1, with 13 bases that match TRBD2. CDR3 length: 17 amino acids. Germline V gives CDR1 LGHDT, CDR2 YNNKEL (reference sequence). Trimming cost V 2 bases and J 4 bases; bases outside gene matches: 5. CDR3 loop: CASSQIILAGGYNEQFF. For the CDR3, the DNA is TGTGCCAGCAGCCAAATTATACTAGCGGGGGGGTACAATGAGCAGTTCTTC.

This chain connects TRBV30 to TRBJ2-2; no clear D. CDR3 size: 15 residues. V gave up 1 base and J gave up 2 bases, with 11 bases separating them. Germline-derived CDR1 and CDR2 are GTSNPN and SVGIG (reference sequence). CDR3 sequence reads: CAWSGPGDNTGELFF. The DNA of the CDR3 is TGTGCCTGGAGTGGGCCAGGCGATAACACCGGGGAGCTGTTTTTT.

Only one count was recorded for this clone. The chain is built from TRBV20-1 and TRBJ2-2; 7 nucleotides match TRBD2. Germline values: CDR1 DFQATT, CDR2 SNEGSKA (reference sequence). CDR3 size: 14 residues. The ends lost 3 bases at V and 4 bases at J; junction bases unmatched: 5. CDR3 sequence reads: CSASRTSSTGELFF. The CDR3 nucleotides are TGCAGTGCTAGTCGGACTAGTAGCACCGGGGAGCTGTTTTTT.

The V call is TRBV2, the J call TRBJ2-3; 8 bases agree with TRBD2. V dropped 4 bases and J dropped 2; count of bases not matched to a gene: 8. CDR3 length: 16 amino acids. In germline, CDR1 is SNHLY, CDR2 FYNNEI. CDR3 in amino acids: CASSVWAGGNTDTQYF. CDR3 DNA sequence: TGTGCCAGCAGTGTTTGGGCGGGAGGAAACACAGATACGCAGTATTTT.

The DNA of the CDR3 is TGTGCCATCAGTGATGCGTTCGAACTGTTTTTT. Translating gives CAISDAFELFF. V and J are TRBV10-3 and TRBJ1-4; D is unclear. V lost 3 bases, J lost 12 bases, and 8 bases lay in between. Germline V gene lookup returns CDR1 ENHRY and CDR2 SYGVKD. This CDR3 has 11 residues.

This clone was seen only once. V and J are TRBV5-1 and TRBJ1-1, with D possibly being TRBD1 (5 bases). The CDR3 extends over 16 amino acids. Trimming removed 0 bases from V and 5 bases from J, with 17 bases in between. In germline, CDR1 is SGHRS, CDR2 YFSETQ. CDR3 in amino acids: CASSLEGTGLGTEAFF. DNA of the CDR3: TGCGCCAGCAGCTTGGAGGGGACTGGCTTAGGGACTGAAGCTTTCTTT.

CDR3 sequence reads: CAILPVGRISYNEQFF. As DNA, the CDR3 is TGCGCCATCCTCCCCGTCGGGAGGATCTCCTACAATGAGCAGTTCTTC. This chain links TRBV23-1 with TRBJ2-1; 7 nucleotides match TRBD2. TRBV23-1 is treated as an ORF (open reading frame) with a function not yet certain. The ends lost 10 bases at V and 0 bases at J; junction bases unmatched: 12. This CDR3 is built from 16 residues.